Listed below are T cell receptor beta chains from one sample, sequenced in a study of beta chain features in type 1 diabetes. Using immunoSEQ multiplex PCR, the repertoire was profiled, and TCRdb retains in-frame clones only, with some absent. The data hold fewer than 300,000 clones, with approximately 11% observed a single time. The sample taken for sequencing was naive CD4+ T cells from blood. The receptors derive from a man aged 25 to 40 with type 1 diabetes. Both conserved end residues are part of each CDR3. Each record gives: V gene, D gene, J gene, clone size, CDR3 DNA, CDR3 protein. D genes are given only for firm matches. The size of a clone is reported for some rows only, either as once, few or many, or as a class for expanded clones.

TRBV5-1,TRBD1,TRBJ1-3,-,TGCGCCAGCAGCCGGGGACAGGCTGGAAACACCATATATTTT,CASSRGQAGNTIYF
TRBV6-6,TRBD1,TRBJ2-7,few,TGTGCCAGCAGTTCCCGGGACAGGGGATCCTACGAGCAGTACTTC,CASSSRDRGSYEQYF
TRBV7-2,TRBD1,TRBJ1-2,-,TGTGCCAGCAGCTTAGCGTACGGGACAGACTATGGCTACACCTTC,CASSLAYGTDYGYTF
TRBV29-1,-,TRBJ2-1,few,TGCAGCGTTGAACGGGTCTACAATGAGCAGTTCTTC,CSVERVYNEQFF
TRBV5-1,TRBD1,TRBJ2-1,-,TGCGCCAGCAGCTTACAGGGGCCCCTATACAATGAGCAGTTCTTC,CASSLQGPLYNEQFF
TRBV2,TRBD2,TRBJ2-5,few,TGTGCCAGCAAGGAGCGGGGCACCCAAGAGACCCAGTACTTC,CASKERGTQETQYF
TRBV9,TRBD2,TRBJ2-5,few,TGTGCCAGCAGCGTAGCGCGGGGGGGTGGAGAGACCCAGTACTTC,CASSVARGGGETQYF
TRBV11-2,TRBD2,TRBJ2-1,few,TGTGCCAGCAGCTTAGCTAGCGGATACAATGAGCAGTTCTTC,CASSLASGYNEQFF
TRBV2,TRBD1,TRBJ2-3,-,TGTGCCAGCAGGAGGGGACAGGGGACAGATACGCAGTATTTT,CASRRGQGTDTQYF
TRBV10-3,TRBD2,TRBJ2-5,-,TGTGCCATCAGGACTAGCGGGGATGAGACCCAGTACTTC,CAIRTSGDETQYF
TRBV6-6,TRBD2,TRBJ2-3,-,TGTGCCAGCCACCGGACTAGCGGGGGGAGGGGAGATACGCAGTATTTT,CASHRTSGGRGDTQYF
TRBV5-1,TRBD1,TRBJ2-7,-,TGCGCCAGCAGCTGGACAGGTACGTCCTACGAGCAGTACTTC,CASSWTGTSYEQYF
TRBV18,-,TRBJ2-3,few,TGTGCCAGCTCCCAATCACAGGGCGACACAGATACGCAGTATTTT,CASSQSQGDTDTQYF
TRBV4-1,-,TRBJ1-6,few,TGCGCCAGCAGCCCCCGCGGAGCGATCCATAATTCACCCCTCCACTTT,CASSPRGAIHNSPLHF
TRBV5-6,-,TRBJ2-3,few,TGTGCCAGCAGCCCGAGCACAGATACGCAGTATTTT,CASSPSTDTQYF
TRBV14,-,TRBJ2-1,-,TGTGCCAGCAGCCAAGGGGGGCCCTACAATGAGCAGTTCTTC,CASSQGGPYNEQFF
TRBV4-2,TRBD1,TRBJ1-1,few,TGTGCCAGCAGCCAAGAGAACAGGGGGAGGAACACTGAAGCTTTCTTT,CASSQENRGRNTEAFF
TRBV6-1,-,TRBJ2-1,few,TGTGCCAGCAGGAAGGGGGTTCGGGAGCAGTTCTTC,CASRKGVREQFF
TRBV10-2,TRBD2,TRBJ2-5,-,TGCGCCAGCAGTGAGTTTGGGACTAGCGGGGAAGAGACCCAGTACTTC,CASSEFGTSGEETQYF
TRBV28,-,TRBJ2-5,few,TGTGCCAGCAGCATTATATCCGAGGAGACCCAGTACTTC,CASSIISEETQYF
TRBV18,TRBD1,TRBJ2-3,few,TGTGCCAGCTCACGAGGACAGGTCGCCACAGATACGCAGTATTTT,CASSRGQVATDTQYF
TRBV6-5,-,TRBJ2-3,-,TGTGCCAGCAACGCAGCAGGGGGGACTGCAGATACGCAGTATTTT,CASNAAGGTADTQYF
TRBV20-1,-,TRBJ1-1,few,TGCAGTGCTCCATCAGGCACTGAAGCTTTCTTT,CSAPSGTEAFF
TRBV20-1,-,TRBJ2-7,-,TGCAGTGCCACATCGGGGAGGGAGCAGTACTTC,CSATSGREQYF